What follows are 16 T cell receptor beta chains derived from one specimen sequenced in a study of T cell changes during pregnancy in multiple sclerosis. Produced via immunoSEQ multiplex PCR; TCRdb's table is partial and in-frame only. The table shows around 57,000 clones, with approximately 91% occurring only once. The specimen comprised peripheral blood, sampled in the second trimester of pregnancy. Receptors were obtained from a female donor with multiple sclerosis, enrolled in a pregnancy study.

The genes are TRBV6-4 and TRBJ2-2; maybe TRBD2 (5 bases). This CDR3 has 14 amino acids. In germline, CDR1 is MRHNA, CDR2 SNTAGT. V lost 2 bases, J lost 3 bases, and 7 bases lay in between. The DNA of the CDR3 is TGTGCCAGCAGTGACCGGGGTCACACCGGGGAGCTGTTTTTT. It codes for CASSDRGHTGELFF.

This rearrangement joins TRBV7-9 to TRBJ2-3; D perhaps matches TRBD2 (6 bases). Trimming left V 1 base short and J 0 bases short, with 11 bases between. Germline-derived CDR1 and CDR2 are SEHNR and FQNEAQ (reference sequence). CDR3 size: 16 residues. CDR3 in amino acids: CASSLGGVLSTDTQYF. Written as DNA, the CDR3 is TGTGCCAGCAGCTTAGGGGGGGTCCTAAGCACAGATACGCAGTATTTT.

This sequence joins TRBV7-8 and TRBJ1-4; no reliable D call. Germline V CDR1 and CDR2: SGHVS, FQNEAQ. V dropped 1 base and J dropped 0 bases, with 9 bases sitting between them. The CDR3 has 16 amino acids. CDR3 residues: CASSLGLFATNEKLFF. The DNA for the CDR3 is TGTGCCAGCAGCTTAGGGCTGTTTGCAACTAATGAAAAACTGTTTTTT.

The chain links TRBV4-3 to TRBJ1-1; 10 bases match TRBD1. CDR3 length: 16 residues. Losses at the gene ends were 1 base for V and 6 bases for J; bases not matched to a gene: 8. The germline V gene has CDR1 LGHNA and CDR2 YSLEER. CDR3 amino acids: CASSQARGQGISEAFF. For the CDR3, the DNA is TGCGCCAGCAGCCAAGCCCGGGGACAGGGGATTTCTGAAGCTTTCTTT.

This chain joins TRBV18 and TRBJ1-1; D call uncertain. Trimming pared 2 bases from V and 4 bases from J, leaving 8 bases between. CDR1 is KGHSH, CDR2 LQKENI, per germline. CDR3 length equals 13 residues. CDR3 protein: CASSPKAGTEAFF. As DNA, the CDR3 is TGTGCCAGCTCACCAAAGGCGGGCACTGAAGCTTTCTTT.

To note about this clone: Germline is not matched at one junction end, which may reflect a read error. This chain joins TRBV7-7 and TRBJ1-1; D remains unclear. The CDR3 totals 13 residues. The V gene's germline CDR1 is SSHAT and CDR2 FNYEAQ (reference sequence). CDR3 DNA: TGTGCTAGCAGCTTAGATAGCCACACTGAAGCTTTCTTT. This codes for CASSLDSHTEAFF.

The J gene is TRBJ1-6, the V gene TRBV5-4; unclear D gene. CDR1 is SGHNT, CDR2 YYREEE, per germline (reference sequence). The length of the CDR3 is 14 residues. V was trimmed by 0 bases and J by 5 bases, leaving 6 bases between them. The chain's CDR3 is CASSLDGDNSPLHF. CDR3 nucleotides: TGTGCCAGCAGCTTGGACGGAGATAATTCACCCCTCCACTTT.

The gene calls are TRBV10-1 and TRBJ1-2; maybe TRBD1 (6 bases). CDR1 and CDR2 (germline): WNHNN, SYGVQD (reference sequence). The ends were cut back, 5 bases at V and 5 bases at J, with 12 bases in the middle. This CDR3 contains 13 residues. The CDR3 nucleotides read TGCGCCAGCAGTTTTGGACAGAGTTATGGCTACACCTTC. Protein sequence: CASSFGQSYGYTF.

This rearrangement joins TRBV9 to TRBJ2-5; 7 nucleotides agree with TRBD2. The CDR3 totals 14 residues. The V gene end was trimmed by 4 bases and the J gene end by 5 bases; junction bases not matched to a gene: 8. The germline V gene encodes CDR1 SGDLS and CDR2 YYNGEE. As DNA, the CDR3 is TGTGCCAGCAGCACCTCGGGGGGTCGGGAGACCCAGTACTTC. Amino acid sequence: CASSTSGGRETQYF.

The CDR3 reads CASSPLGQGATEAFF. DNA of the CDR3: TGTGCCAGCAGCCCCCTGGGACAGGGTGCCACTGAAGCTTTCTTT. This chain joins TRBV28 and TRBJ1-1, with TRBD1 identical over 9 bases. The CDR3 is 15 residues long. CDR1 is MDHEN and CDR2 is SYDVKM in the germline V gene. V trimming: 6 bases; J trimming: 4 bases; junction bases outside the gene matches: 9.

The chain carries TRBV5-1 and TRBJ1-2; D uncertain. The germline CDR1 and CDR2 sequences are SGHRS and YFSETQ. The CDR3 consists of 15 residues. The ends were cut back, 0 bases at V and 2 bases at J, with 11 bases in the middle. CDR3 bases: TGCGCCAGCAGCTTGGTCGCCAGATCGAACTATGGCTACACCTTC. This translates into CASSLVARSNYGYTF.

The V gene is TRBV15, the J gene TRBJ1-3; D is unclear. With 1 base removed from V and 1 base from J, the gap between germline ends came to 11 bases. CDR1 is LNHNV and CDR2 is YYDKDF in the germline V gene (reference sequence). The CDR3 runs 16 residues. The chain's CDR3 is CATSRAYGLSGNTIYF. CDR3 in DNA: TGTGCCACCAGCAGAGCTTACGGACTGTCTGGAAACACCATATATTTT.

The chain has TRBV10-1 and TRBJ1-2; D possibly corresponds to TRBD1 (6 bases). Trimming cost V 8 bases and J 8 bases, with 18 bases left between them. The CDR3 length is 13 residues. Germline V gene data show CDR1 as WNHNN and CDR2 as SYGVQD (reference sequence). This CDR3 reads CASARDKREGYTF. The CDR3, as DNA: TGCGCCAGCGCCCGGGACAAGAGGGAGGGCTACACCTTC.

V is TRBV9 and J is TRBJ2-1; TRBD2 matches 11 bases. This CDR3 has 17 amino acids. Germline V lookup: CDR1 SGDLS, CDR2 YYNGEE. J lost 4 bases, V lost 0 bases, and 6 bases had no gene match. The CDR3 nucleotides are TGTGCCAGCAGCGTAGGGCTAGCGGGGGGCGGGTACAATGAGCAGTTCTTC. Its protein product is CASSVGLAGGGYNEQFF.

The chain recombines TRBV5-5 with TRBJ2-5; possible D gene TRBD2, 6 bases. Deletions cut 0 bases from V and 4 bases from J, with 7 bases between. The V gene's germline CDR1 is SGHKS and CDR2 YYEKEE (reference sequence). CDR3 length: 13 amino acids. The CDR3 is CASSLAGVETQYF. The CDR3 coding sequence is TGTGCCAGCAGCTTGGCGGGGGTAGAGACCCAGTACTTC.

This chain joins TRBV6-1 and TRBJ2-2; no reliable D call. Germline lookup yields CDR1 MNHNS and CDR2 SASEGT. The V end lost 3 bases, the J end lost 4 bases, and 12 bases lay between the germline ends. The CDR3 is 15 amino acids. CDR3 sequence reads: CASSEATEPTGELFF. The CDR3 DNA reads as TGTGCCAGCAGTGAGGCTACAGAACCCACCGGGGAGCTGTTTTTT.